This T cell receptor (beta chain) was obtained from a study of blood T cell repertoires in COVID-19. The overall study: Donors in the United States, Italy and Spain gave samples during acute or convalescent COVID-19. T cells, B-cell-depleted T cells, or PBMCs provided the cDNA or gDNA that served as material.

The CDR3 sequence is 16 residues long. Germline loops: CDR1 MNHEY, CDR2 SMNVEV (reference sequence). V was pared by 5 bases and J by 8 bases, with 9 bases of the junction left unmatched. Per the original data handling: Estimated nucleated cell counts came from reference gene primer amplification. TCRdb's table, derived via immunoSEQ multiplex PCR, lists solely in-frame clones and lacks some. V, J and clone size reflect that table, while D and trimming were determined from the DNA. The table lists 83,000 or so clones, approximately 80% of them singletons, with approximately 9.3% in the top ten. This clone was seen once.

The chain has TRBV27 and TRBJ2-1; 13 nucleotides line up with TRBD2. The specimen was peripheral blood. The origin of this receptor is an elderly woman with acute or convalescent COVID-19. In DNA form, the CDR3 reads TGTGCCAGCAGTCCCCGAACTAGCGGGGGGGGCTATGAGCAGTTCTTC. Translated: CASSPRTSGGGYEQFF.